The 3 T cell receptor beta chains below all came from one sample that was sequenced in a study of T-cell reconstitution after alpha-beta-depleted transplantation in children. Preparation of the TCRbeta library used unique molecular identifiers. TCRdb passed the PCR reads through MiXCR, listing each CDR3 protein once. The sample holds fewer than 750,000 distinct CDR3 sequences, under 30% seen once. This specimen consisted of PBMCs, mostly from graft donor cells, obtained 360 days after TCRalphabeta/CD19-depleted stem cell transplant. Receptors were obtained from a boy younger than two who had a stem cell transplant for acute myeloid leukemia, so the T cells may come from the graft donor.

This clonotype occurred many times. This rearrangement joins TRBV29-1 to TRBJ1-2; no clear D gene. Trimming stripped 3 bases from V and 3 bases from J, with 11 bases between. Germline V CDR1 and CDR2: SQVTM, ANQGSEA. The CDR3 is made up of 13 amino acids. CDR3 protein: CSVDSTGDYGYTF. DNA of the CDR3: TGCAGCGTTGACTCAACGGGAGACTATGGCTACACCTTC.

The chain couples TRBV29-1 to TRBJ1-1; 7 bases map to TRBD1. The CDR3 length is 15 residues. The V gene's germline CDR1 is SQVTM and CDR2 ANQGSEA. After removal of 6 bases from V and 6 bases from J, the junction contained 16 bases not matched to a gene. The CDR3 loop reads CSVPSPTGVRAEAFF. The CDR3 bases are TGCAGCGTCCCCTCGCCCACAGGGGTAAGGGCTGAAGCTTTCTTT.

The chain has TRBV7-2 and TRBJ2-2, with 8 bases that match TRBD1. Germline V gene sequence: CDR1 SGHTA, CDR2 FQGNSA. V lost 5 bases, J lost 7 bases, and 9 bases stayed unmatched. The CDR3 length is 15 residues. In DNA, the CDR3 is TGTGCCAGCAGCGCGGGTCAGGGGGCGGTCGGGGAGCTGTTTTTT. As protein: CASSAGQGAVGELFF. The full variable domain, with the rest looked up from reference TRBV7-2 and TRBJ2-2, is GAGVSQSPSNKVTEKGKDVELRCDPISGHTALYWYRQSLGQGLEFLIYFQGNSAPDKSGLPSDRFSAERTGGSVSTLTIQRTQQEDSAVYLCASSAGQGAVGELFFGEGSRLTVL.